What follows are 8 T cell receptor beta chains derived from one specimen sequenced in a study of OX40 agonist ivuxolimab in advanced cancers. The repertoire was sequenced with immunoSEQ multiplex PCR; TCRdb's copy has only in-frame clones and lacks some. The sample holds roughly 100,000 clones, under 95% seen once. Sequenced material: CD4+ or CD8+ T cells sorted from blood, taken in a trial of the OX40 agonist ivuxolimab. These receptors were collected from an adult with an advanced solid tumor such as melanoma, head and neck, liver or kidney cancer.

The chain recombines TRBV5-1 with TRBJ2-7; D gene ambiguous. Germline values: CDR1 SGHRS, CDR2 YFSETQ. The CDR3 contains 13 residues. V was shortened by 0 bases and J by 0 bases, with 4 bases between the two germline ends. CDR3 residues: CASSLASSYEQYF. The CDR3 nucleotides are TGCGCCAGCAGCTTGGCGAGCTCCTACGAGCAGTACTTC.

The rearrangement joins TRBV19 to TRBJ1-3, with D unclear. The germline V gene has CDR1 LNHDA and CDR2 SQIVND (reference sequence). V was shortened by 3 bases and J by 0 bases, with 9 bases between the two germline ends. This CDR3 contains 15 residues. The CDR3 DNA reads TGTGCCAGTAGTATCGGGCCCTACTCTGGAAACACCATATATTTT. Amino acid sequence: CASSIGPYSGNTIYF.

J is TRBJ1-6 and V is TRBV6-5; the D is unclear. Trimming cost V 2 bases and J 0 bases, with 5 bases left between them. The CDR3 runs to 15 residues. Germline V gene lookup returns CDR1 MNHEY and CDR2 SVGAGI. This chain's CDR3 is CASSYGRSYNSPLHF. As DNA, the CDR3 is TGTGCCAGCAGTTACGGACGCTCCTATAATTCACCCCTCCACTTT.

Within the sample, this clone is medium-sized (0.01 to 0.1%). This rearrangement joins TRBV25-1 to TRBJ1-1; D unclear. Per the germline V gene, CDR1 is MGHDK and CDR2 is SYGVNS. This CDR3 has 13 amino acids. The ends were cut back, 1 base at V and 1 base at J, with 4 bases in the middle. CDR3 protein: CASSESGNTEAFF. CDR3 sequence (DNA): TGTGCCAGCAGTGAATCCGGGAACACTGAAGCTTTCTTT.

This clone was picked up one time. The chain links TRBV29-1 to TRBJ2-1; D gene unclear. Trimming took off 4 bases at V and 4 bases at J, with 5 bases between the two ends. The CDR3 extends over 11 amino acids. The germline CDR1 and CDR2 sequences are SQVTM and ANQGSEA. In DNA, the CDR3 is TGCAGCGTTGGGCTTTACAATGAGCAGTTCTTC. Its translation: CSVGLYNEQFF.

The J gene is TRBJ2-1, the V gene TRBV14; 8 bases agree with TRBD1. CDR1 is SGHDN, CDR2 FVKESK, per germline. V trimming: 8 bases; J trimming: 2 bases; junction bases outside the gene matches: 8. The CDR3 loop spans 15 amino acids. CDR3: CASSLRTGTYNEQFF. CDR3 sequence (DNA): TGTGCCAGCTCTCTCAGGACAGGGACCTACAATGAGCAGTTCTTC.

The gene calls are TRBV15 and TRBJ2-3; 7 nucleotides line up with TRBD1. The CDR3 extends over 13 amino acids. J lost 6 bases, V lost 3 bases, and 3 bases had no gene match. Germline CDR1 is LNHNV and CDR2 is YYDKDF (reference sequence). This CDR3 reads CATSSQTGDTQYF. In DNA, the CDR3 is TGTGCCACCAGCAGCCAGACAGGGGATACGCAGTATTTT.

J is TRBJ1-5 and V is TRBV6-1; the D is unclear. Germline V gene lookup returns CDR1 MNHNS and CDR2 SASEGT. V gave up 2 bases and J gave up 0 bases, with 5 bases separating them. CDR3 length: 14 amino acids. The CDR3 region has the DNA TGTGCCAGCAGTGAAATGGCTAGCAATCAGCCCCAGCATTTT. Its protein is CASSEMASNQPQHF.